Below are 15 T cell receptor beta chains sequenced from a single sample in a study of blood T cell repertoires in COVID-19. Produced via immunoSEQ multiplex PCR; TCRdb's table is partial and in-frame only. In the table there are a few hundred thousand clones, approximately 86% of which are singletons. The sample consisted of peripheral blood. These receptors were obtained from a man aged 35 to 55 who had recovered from COVID-19.

V usage is TRBV7-3 and J usage is TRBJ2-7, with 11 bases identical to TRBD1. V lost 0 bases, J lost 2 bases, and 3 bases stayed unmatched. The CDR3 sequence is 16 residues long. Looked up from germline, CDR1 is SGHTA and CDR2 is FQGTGA. The CDR3 sequence: CASSLTGQGAAYEQYF. The CDR3 DNA is TGTGCCAGCAGCTTAACCGGACAGGGGGCGGCCTACGAGCAGTACTTC.

V usage is TRBV2 and J usage is TRBJ2-7, with 7 positions matching TRBD2. The ends lost 5 bases at V and 5 bases at J; junction bases unmatched: 9. Germline loops: CDR1 SNHLY, CDR2 FYNNEI. CDR3 size: 14 residues. The CDR3 protein is CASSTGTIRDEQYF. The CDR3 DNA follows: TGTGCCAGCAGTACCGGGACTATTCGGGACGAGCAGTACTTC.

This clone is a singleton in its sample. The chain employs TRBV7-9 and TRBJ1-1, with TRBD1 identical over 9 bases. Germline V gene lookup returns CDR1 SEHNR and CDR2 FQNEAQ (reference sequence). CDR3 size: 14 residues. Trimming took 3 bases from V and 5 from J; bases not matched to a gene: 4. CDR3 DNA: TGTGCCAGCAGCTTCACAGGGGGCGGGACTGAAGCTTTCTTT. Encoded protein: CASSFTGGGTEAFF.

This CDR3 is CASSRLQGDGGYTF. The CDR3 coding sequence is TGTGCCAGCAGTCGGTTACAGGGCGACGGGGGCTACACCTTC. The V call is TRBV6-5, the J call TRBJ1-2; possibly TRBD1 for D (6 bases). This CDR3 contains 14 residues. The germline V and J ends were trimmed by 5 bases and 8 bases, with 18 bases remaining between them. CDR1 and CDR2 from the germline V gene are MNHEY and SVGAGI.

V usage is TRBV5-1 and J usage is TRBJ2-7; 10 bases are shared with TRBD1. Unmatched junction bases numbered 9, after V lost 4 bases and J lost 5 bases. This CDR3 has 15 amino acids. CDR1 is SGHRS and CDR2 is YFSETQ in the germline V gene. CDR3 protein: CASSPRQGAIHEQYF. The CDR3 DNA is TGCGCCAGCAGCCCGAGACAGGGGGCGATTCACGAGCAGTACTTC.

This clone occurred once. J is TRBJ1-6 and V is TRBV9; 8 bases align to TRBD1. V trimming: 4 bases; J trimming: 9 bases; junction bases outside the gene matches: 9. The length of the CDR3 is 15 residues. CDR1 SGDLS and CDR2 YYNGEE come from the germline V gene. The CDR3 nucleotides read TGTGCCAGCAGCCCTAGGCAGGGGGCGGCTTCACCCCTCCACTTT. Its translation: CASSPRQGAASPLHF.

The chain joins TRBV7-2 to TRBJ2-7, with 9 bases lining up with TRBD2. Germline values: CDR1 SGHTA, CDR2 FQGNSA. The CDR3 runs to 15 residues. The V gene end was trimmed by 4 bases and the J gene end by 3 bases; junction bases not matched to a gene: 7. CDR3 sequence: CASSSGLASVYEQYF. The CDR3 coding sequence is TGTGCCAGCAGCTCAGGACTAGCGTCTGTCTACGAGCAGTACTTC.

This chain uses TRBV6-1 with TRBJ1-3, with 8 bases matching TRBD1. The CDR3 totals 16 residues. Germline values: CDR1 MNHNS, CDR2 SASEGT. The ends lost 3 bases at V and 0 bases at J; junction bases unmatched: 4. CDR3 residues: CASSEQGAGSGNTIYF. The DNA for the CDR3 is TGTGCCAGCAGTGAGCAGGGGGCCGGCTCTGGAAACACCATATATTTT.

The chain is built from TRBV4-3 and TRBJ2-1; 9 nucleotides align to TRBD2. V lost 4 bases to trimming and J lost 4 bases; unmatched junction nucleotides: 8. Germline CDR1 reads LGHNA; CDR2 reads YSLEER. The CDR3 totals 16 residues. CDR3 protein: CASSPSAGGLYNEQFF. The CDR3 DNA reads TGCGCCAGCAGCCCCTCAGCGGGAGGCCTATACAATGAGCAGTTCTTC.

The CDR3 bases are TGTGCCACCAGCAGAGCCGGGACAGGGGGCGACGAGCAGTACTTC. Protein product: CATSRAGTGGDEQYF. The chain joins TRBV15 to TRBJ2-7; 12 nucleotides agree with TRBD1. The CDR3 is made up of 15 amino acids. With V trimmed by 1 base and J by 5 bases, 3 bases remained unmatched. Germline V gene sequence: CDR1 LNHNV, CDR2 YYDKDF (reference sequence).

V is TRBV3-1 (or the pseudogene TRBV3-2) and J is TRBJ2-7, with 7 bases lining up with TRBD2. Germline V CDR1 and CDR2: LGHDT, YNNKEL (reference sequence). CDR3 length: 14 amino acids. J gave up 0 bases and V 6 bases, and 5 bases lay outside the gene matches. CDR3 DNA sequence: TGTGCCAGCAGTCCGACTAGCTTCTCCTACGAGCAGTACTTC. It is translated as CASSPTSFSYEQYF.

DNA of the CDR3: TGTGCCAGCAGCTTAGCCCAGGGGAGGGGGACTGAAGCTTTCTTT. This translates into CASSLAQGRGTEAFF. The rearrangement joins TRBV11-1 to TRBJ1-1, with D perhaps TRBD1 (6 bases). Looked up from germline, CDR1 is SGHAT and CDR2 is FQDESV (reference sequence). V dropped 0 bases and J dropped 5 bases, with 13 bases sitting between them. The CDR3 runs 15 residues.

The chain uses TRBV7-9 and TRBJ2-7; TRBD1 matches at 9 bases. This CDR3 region has 15 residues. The V gene end was trimmed by 4 bases and the J gene end by 6 bases; junction bases not matched to a gene: 10. Germline CDR1 SEHNR, CDR2 FQNEAQ (reference sequence). This CDR3 is CASSSVSDRGSEQYF. The CDR3 nucleotides read TGTGCCAGCAGCTCAGTATCGGACAGGGGATCCGAGCAGTACTTC.

J is TRBJ1-2 and V is TRBV4-1; D uncertain. V lost 0 bases, J lost 6 bases, and 8 bases lay in between. Germline-derived CDR1 and CDR2 are MGHRA and YSYEKL. CDR3 length: 13 amino acids. In DNA form, the CDR3 reads TGCGCCAGCAGCCAAGATGGCCTGGATGGCTACACCTTC. Translating it yields CASSQDGLDGYTF.

The chain is built from TRBV9 and TRBJ2-1, with TRBD2 identical over 9 bases. Germline V gene sequence: CDR1 SGDLS, CDR2 YYNGEE. The ends lost 5 bases at V and 5 bases at J; junction bases unmatched: 8. The CDR3 totals 15 residues. In DNA, the CDR3 is TGTGCCAGCAGTGAAGGGGCTAGCGGGAACAATGAGCAGTTCTTC. It is translated as CASSEGASGNNEQFF.